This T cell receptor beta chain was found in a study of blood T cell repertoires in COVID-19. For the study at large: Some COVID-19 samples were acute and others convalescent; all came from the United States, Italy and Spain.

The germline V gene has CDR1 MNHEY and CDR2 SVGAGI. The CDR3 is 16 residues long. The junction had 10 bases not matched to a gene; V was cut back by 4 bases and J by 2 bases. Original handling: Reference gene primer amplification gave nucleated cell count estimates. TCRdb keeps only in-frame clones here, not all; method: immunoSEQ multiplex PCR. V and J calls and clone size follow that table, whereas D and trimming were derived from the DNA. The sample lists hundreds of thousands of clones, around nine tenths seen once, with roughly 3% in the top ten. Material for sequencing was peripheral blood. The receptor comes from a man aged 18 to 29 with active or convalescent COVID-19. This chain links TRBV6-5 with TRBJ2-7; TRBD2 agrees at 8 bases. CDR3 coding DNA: TGTGCCAGCAGTTCAAATAGCGGGACGATAACCTACGAGCAGTACTTC. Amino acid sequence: CASSSNSGTITYEQYF.